The 22 T cell receptor beta chains presented below share a single source sample, sequenced in a study of cytomegalovirus exposure and HLA in healthy donors. It was with 60 Vbeta and 13 Jbeta primers that the PCR ran. Sequenced by immunoSEQ multiplex PCR; TCRdb stores in-frame clones only, minus some. The sample lists a few hundred thousand clones, about 90% occurring once. Input material: PBMCs. The receptors derive from a woman between 18 and 30 years old in good health and CMV-seronegative.

This chain joins TRBV2 and TRBJ1-6, with 8 bases aligning to TRBD1. The CDR3 consists of 14 residues. Germline CDR1 SNHLY, CDR2 FYNNEI. J lost 6 bases, V lost 8 bases, and 6 bases had no gene match. CDR3 residues: CASGVDRGNSPLHF. The CDR3 nucleotides are TGTGCCAGCGGTGTTGACAGGGGTAATTCACCCCTCCACTTT.

J is TRBJ2-7 and V is TRBV6-1, with D tentatively TRBD1 (5 bases). Trimming removed 6 bases at V and 2 bases at J, with 11 bases between. CDR3 length: 13 residues. Germline lookup yields CDR1 MNHNS and CDR2 SASEGT. The CDR3, as DNA: TGTGCCAGCAGCCAAGGACAAGCCTACGAGCAGTACTTC. Translated: CASSQGQAYEQYF.

Concerning this clone: This specimen includes other DNA sequences encoding the same CDR3. Here the CDR3 DNA reads TGTGCCAGCAGCCCCGGTAGCTCCTACAATGAGCAGTTCTTC. It is translated as CASSPGSSYNEQFF. This chain links TRBV5-4 with TRBJ2-1; D is undetermined. Germline loops: CDR1 SGHNT, CDR2 YYREEE (reference sequence). The CDR3 length is 14 residues. Trimming stripped 4 bases from V and 0 bases from J, with 8 bases between.

The rearrangement joins TRBV9 to TRBJ2-2; TRBD2 agrees at 10 bases. Germline lookup yields CDR1 SGDLS and CDR2 YYNGEE. Trimming took 3 bases from V and 2 from J; bases not matched to a gene: 7. The CDR3 extends over 17 amino acids. This CDR3 reads CASSARLAGANTGELFF. CDR3 nucleotide sequence: TGTGCCAGCAGCGCACGCCTAGCGGGGGCTAACACCGGGGAGCTGTTTTTT.

The chain carries TRBV29-1 and TRBJ2-1; TRBD1 agrees at 7 bases. The CDR3 is made up of 15 amino acids. Germline V lookup: CDR1 SQVTM, CDR2 ANQGSEA. Trimming took 5 bases from V and 4 from J; bases not matched to a gene: 11. CDR3 nucleotides: TGCAGCGTTCCACGGACAGGTCCCTTATACAATGAGCAGTTCTTC. Its translation is CSVPRTGPLYNEQFF.

The gene calls are TRBV2 and TRBJ2-3; weak D call: TRBD1 (6 bases). V lost 6 bases and J lost 10, with 20 bases in between. Per the germline V gene, CDR1 is SNHLY and CDR2 is FYNNEI. This CDR3 spans 14 amino acids. CDR3 coding DNA: TGTGCCAGCAGCCGGACAGTGGCCCAAATCGCGCAGTATTTT. Translation: CASSRTVAQIAQYF. Complete variable domain (other parts from reference TRBV2 and TRBJ2-3): EPEVTQTPSHQVTQMGQEVILRCVPISNHLYFYWYRQILGQKVEFLVSFYNNEISEKSEIFDDQFSVERPDGSNFTLKIRSTKLEDSAMYFCASSRTVAQIAQYFGPGTRLTVL.

The chain links TRBV2 to TRBJ2-7; D is possibly TRBD2 (5 bases). Germline V CDR1 and CDR2: SNHLY, FYNNEI. This CDR3 is built from 15 residues. Between the trimmed V and J ends, which lost 4 bases and 0 bases, there was a span of 13 bases. CDR3 amino acids: CASSVSGENSYEQYF. The CDR3 nucleotides read TGTGCCAGCAGTGTTTCTGGGGAGAACTCCTACGAGCAGTACTTC.

The chain employs TRBV27 and TRBJ1-4; possibly TRBD1 for D (6 bases). Deletions cut 3 bases from V and 7 bases from J, with 18 bases between. The germline V gene has CDR1 MNHEY and CDR2 SMNVEV (reference sequence). The CDR3 sequence is 16 residues long. CDR3 in DNA: TGTGCCAGCAGTTTTAGAGCGGACAGTAGAAGTGAAAAACTGTTTTTT. It translates to CASSFRADSRSEKLFF.

The rearrangement links TRBV4-1 to TRBJ2-1; D remains ambiguous. CDR3 length equals 13 residues. Germline CDR1 and CDR2: MGHRA and YSYEKL. The V gene lost 3 bases and the J gene lost 4 bases, with 7 bases spanning the gap. CDR3 sequence: CASSHQTYNEQFF. As DNA, the CDR3 is TGCGCCAGCAGCCACCAAACTTACAATGAGCAGTTCTTC.

The chain uses TRBV18 and TRBJ2-3; 7 bases match TRBD1. V lost 6 bases and J lost 1; bases outside the gene matches: 7. The CDR3 loop spans 15 amino acids. The germline V gene has CDR1 KGHSH and CDR2 LQKENI. In nucleotides, the CDR3 is TGTGCCAGCTCGCAACAGGGGTTACGCACAGATACGCAGTATTTT. It translates to CASSQQGLRTDTQYF.

V gene TRBV2 combines with J gene TRBJ1-1, with no clear D. Germline assignment: CDR1 SNHLY and CDR2 FYNNEI. V gave up 6 bases and J gave up 1 base, with 12 bases separating them. The CDR3 contains 14 residues. CDR3 nucleotides: TGTGCCAGCAGGGGAGGGCAACCGAACACTGAAGCTTTCTTT. Translation gives CASRGGQPNTEAFF.

The rearrangement links TRBV11-2 to TRBJ2-7; 9 nucleotides line up with TRBD2. The J segment lost 2 bases and the V segment lost 0 bases, leaving 5 bases of the junction unmatched. Germline V gene sequence: CDR1 SGHAT, CDR2 FQNNGV. The CDR3 spans 16 residues. CDR3 region: CASSLDELAGTYEQYF. The CDR3, as DNA: TGTGCCAGCAGCTTAGATGAGCTAGCGGGGACCTACGAGCAGTACTTC.

The V gene is TRBV4-1, the J gene TRBJ1-6, with D perhaps TRBD1 (6 bases). Germline V gives CDR1 MGHRA, CDR2 YSYEKL. The CDR3 length is 13 residues. V gave up 2 bases and J gave up 8 bases, with 7 bases separating them. This CDR3 is CASSQPGDSPLHF. Written as DNA, the CDR3 is TGCGCCAGCAGCCAACCAGGGGATTCACCCCTCCACTTT.

The rearrangement links TRBV7-9 to TRBJ2-3, with 8 bases fitting TRBD2. After removal of 4 bases from V and 5 bases from J, the junction contained 14 bases not matched to a gene. Germline V gene lookup returns CDR1 SEHNR and CDR2 FQNEAQ (reference sequence). The CDR3 loop spans 17 amino acids. CDR3 nucleotides: TGTGCCAGCAGCTCGTGGACATGGCGGGGGGACATAGATACGCAGTATTTT. As protein: CASSSWTWRGDIDTQYF.

Concerning this clone: One end of the junction varies from germline; a read error may be responsible. This chain joins TRBV5-1 and TRBJ1-6, with D possibly being TRBD1 (6 bases). The germline V gene has CDR1 SGHRS and CDR2 YFSETQ. CDR3 size: 17 residues. CDR3 DNA: TGCGTCAGCAGCTTGGAGGGGCAGGGGCTCAATAATTCACCCCTCCACTTT. Amino acids: CVSSLEGQGLNNSPLHF.

The V gene is TRBV18, the J gene TRBJ2-5; 8 bases fit TRBD1. From germline, CDR1 is KGHSH and CDR2 LQKENI. The length of the CDR3 is 13 residues. V trimming: 9 bases; J trimming: 2 bases; junction bases outside the gene matches: 5. CDR3 coding DNA: TGTGCCAGTTCCCGGGACAGGCAAGAGACCCAGTACTTC. Its translation: CASSRDRQETQYF.

This clone appeared a few times. The chain has TRBV2 and TRBJ2-1, with 8 bases matching TRBD2. The CDR3 runs 16 residues. Looked up from germline, CDR1 is SNHLY and CDR2 is FYNNEI. The V segment lost 6 bases and the J segment 2 bases; nucleotides outside the gene matches: 9. Here the CDR3 reads CASRAFTSGTYNEQFF. CDR3 DNA sequence: TGTGCCAGCAGGGCCTTCACTAGCGGAACCTACAATGAGCAGTTCTTC.

The chain joins TRBV19 to TRBJ1-2, with D possibly being TRBD1 (5 bases). From germline, CDR1 is LNHDA and CDR2 SQIVND (reference sequence). This CDR3 is 13 amino acids long. V shed 8 bases and J shed 0 bases, with 10 bases lying between them. CDR3 bases: TGTGCCAGTGGAGAGACAGCTAACTATGGCTACACCTTC. This translates into CASGETANYGYTF.

The CDR3 protein is CASSKTVQETQYF. CDR3 in DNA: TGCGCCAGCAGCAAGACAGTTCAAGAGACCCAGTACTTC. The chain employs TRBV5-1 and TRBJ2-5, with D maybe TRBD1 (5 bases). The CDR3 extends over 13 amino acids. Trimming removed 4 bases at V and 2 bases at J, with 9 bases between. Germline loops: CDR1 SGHRS, CDR2 YFSETQ.

This rearrangement joins TRBV18 to TRBJ2-1; 10 positions agree with TRBD2. Per germline, CDR1 KGHSH and CDR2 LQKENI. This CDR3 contains 15 residues. V shed 0 bases, J shed 7 bases, and the junction held 3 bases outside the gene matches. The CDR3 region has the DNA TGTGCCAGCTCACCACCTGAAGCGGGGGGGAATGAGCAGTTCTTC. Translating gives CASSPPEAGGNEQFF.

The CDR3 reads CASNAGLVDPREQFF. The CDR3 nucleotides are TGTGCCAGCAACGCGGGGCTAGTAGACCCCAGGGAGCAGTTCTTC. V and J are TRBV6-6 and TRBJ2-1, with a possible D match to TRBD2 (6 bases). Deletions cut 7 bases from V and 10 bases from J, with 23 bases between. Germline loops: CDR1 MNHNY, CDR2 SVGAGI (reference sequence). This CDR3 contains 15 residues.

This clone appeared a single time. The chain joins TRBV27 to TRBJ2-1; 7 nucleotides align to TRBD1. This CDR3 is 16 amino acids long. The junction had 6 bases not matched to a gene; V was cut back by 4 bases and J by 0 bases. Per germline, CDR1 MNHEY and CDR2 SMNVEV (reference sequence). The CDR3: CASSSHSGGSYNEQFF. The DNA for the CDR3 is TGTGCCAGCAGTTCCCACTCAGGGGGCTCCTACAATGAGCAGTTCTTC.